This passage covers 19 T cell receptor beta chains from one sample sequenced in a study of cytomegalovirus exposure and HLA in healthy donors. 13 Jbeta primers and 60 Vbeta primers were used for the PCR. Sequencing was performed with immunoSEQ multiplex PCR; in TCRdb, only in-frame clones are kept and a portion is missing. The record lists under 45,000 clones, of which the ten most abundant hold 3.5% to 4%. Material: PBMCs. The receptors were gathered from a male donor in good health and CMV-seronegative.

The V and J genes are TRBV28 and TRBJ2-3; 7 bases match TRBD2. The length of the CDR3 is 16 residues. After removal of 6 bases from V and 2 bases from J, the junction contained 11 bases not matched to a gene. Germline values: CDR1 MDHEN, CDR2 SYDVKM. Here the CDR3 reads CASRGTRGGITDTQYF. Here the CDR3 DNA reads TGTGCCAGCAGGGGGACGCGCGGGGGAATCACAGATACGCAGTATTTT.

The chain has TRBV6-5 and TRBJ1-3, with 7 bases lining up with TRBD1. Per germline, CDR1 MNHEY and CDR2 SVGAGI. J was trimmed by 4 bases and V by 2 bases; bases with no gene match: 5. The CDR3 loop spans 15 amino acids. CDR3 sequence: CASSYGAGGGNTIYF. CDR3 nucleotides: TGTGCCAGCAGTTACGGAGCAGGGGGAGGAAACACCATATATTTT.

This chain uses TRBV2 with TRBJ1-2; D perhaps matches TRBD1 (5 bases). The CDR3 length is 15 residues. Trimming removed 3 bases at V and 5 bases at J, with 16 bases between. Germline V gene sequence: CDR1 SNHLY, CDR2 FYNNEI. The CDR3 nucleotides are TGTGCCAGCAGTGAGCGCAGGGTCAGTCCTTATGGCTACACCTTC. This codes for CASSERRVSPYGYTF.

The genes are TRBV5-5 and TRBJ2-7; D perhaps matches TRBD1 (5 bases). The CDR3 spans 15 residues. Trimming cost V 4 bases and J 0 bases, with 14 bases left between them. Germline CDR1 and CDR2: SGHKS and YYEKEE (reference sequence). The DNA for the CDR3 is TGTGCCAGCAGCCCCCACCTCAGGGTCTCCTACGAGCAGTACTTC. Translated, it gives CASSPHLRVSYEQYF. Filled out from reference TRBV5-5 and TRBJ2-7, the complete variable domain reads DAGVTQSPTHLIKTRGQQVTLRCSPISGHKSVSWYQQVLGQGPQFIFQYYEKEERGRGNFPDRFSARQFPNYSSELNVNALLLGDSALYLCASSPHLRVSYEQYFGPGTRLTVT.

The chain joins TRBV27 to TRBJ1-5; 7 positions match TRBD1. The CDR3 extends over 13 amino acids. The V segment lost 5 bases and the J segment 6 bases; nucleotides outside the gene matches: 4. Germline V gene data show CDR1 as MNHEY and CDR2 as SMNVEV (reference sequence). DNA of the CDR3: TGTGCCAGCAGTCCACAGGGGAGTCAGCCCCAGCATTTT. Translating it yields CASSPQGSQPQHF.

The chain joins TRBV5-8 to TRBJ1-2; D possibly corresponds to TRBD1 (5 bases). The V end was cut by 3 bases, the J end by 7 bases, with 10 bases between. The length of the CDR3 is 12 residues. Per germline, CDR1 SGHTS and CDR2 YDEGEE. The CDR3 region is CASSYGHSGYTF. The DNA of the CDR3 is TGTGCCAGCAGCTACGGACATAGTGGCTACACCTTC. Complete variable domain (other parts from reference TRBV5-8 and TRBJ1-2): EAGVTQSPTHLIKTRGQQATLRCSPISGHTSVYWYQQALGLGLQFLLWYDEGEERNRGNFPPRFSGRQFPNYSSELNVNALELEDSALYLCASSYGHSGYTFGSGTRLTVV.

The rearrangement links TRBV7-8 to TRBJ2-3; D ambiguous. The CDR3 is made up of 12 amino acids. V was pared by 5 bases and J by 6 bases, with 9 bases between. The germline V gene encodes CDR1 SGHVS and CDR2 FQNEAQ. The CDR3 DNA is TGTGCCAGCAGCCAAATTCAGGATACGCAGTATTTT. Its protein is CASSQIQDTQYF.

The J gene is TRBJ1-6, the V gene TRBV19, with 7 bases identical to TRBD1. J gave up 10 bases and V 4 bases, and 7 bases lay outside the gene matches. In germline, CDR1 is LNHDA, CDR2 SQIVND (reference sequence). This CDR3 has 14 amino acids. The CDR3 loop reads CASSTPGGGSPLHF. The CDR3, as DNA: TGTGCCAGTAGTACGCCAGGGGGTGGATCACCCCTCCACTTT.

This sequence joins TRBV30 and TRBJ1-2; D not resolved. V lost 6 bases, J lost 3 bases, and 23 bases lay in between. The CDR3 is made up of 16 amino acids. The V gene's germline CDR1 is GTSNPN and CDR2 SVGIG (reference sequence). CDR3 coding DNA: TGTGCCTGTGACACATGGATTCGGAATGTCGACTATGGCTACACCTTC. This translates into CACDTWIRNVDYGYTF.

The chain is built from TRBV7-9 and TRBJ1-1, with a possible D match to TRBD1 (5 bases). The CDR3 totals 15 residues. Germline V CDR1 and CDR2: SEHNR, FQNEAQ (reference sequence). Trimming took 6 bases from V and 4 from J, leaving 18 bases between them. The CDR3 DNA reads TGTGCCAGCAGTCTTAACCCCGCCAGGGTCACTGAAGCTTTCTTT. Translated: CASSLNPARVTEAFF. Full variable domain (outside the CDR3, taken from reference TRBV7-9 and TRBJ1-1): DTGVSQNPRHKITKRGQNVTFRCDPISEHNRLYWYRQTLGQGPEFLTYFQNEAQLEKSRLLSDRFSAERPKGSFSTLEIQRTEQGDSAMYLCASSLNPARVTEAFFGQGTRLTVV.

DNA for the CDR3: TGTGCCAGCAGTGGAAGCGGGAGGCTCACAGATACGCAGTATTTT. Its protein is CASSGSGRLTDTQYF. This chain uses TRBV2 with TRBJ2-3; 9 nucleotides match TRBD2. The junction had 4 bases not matched to a gene; V was cut back by 4 bases and J by 2 bases. The germline V gene has CDR1 SNHLY and CDR2 FYNNEI. CDR3 length: 15 amino acids.

The chain recombines TRBV2 with TRBJ1-1; D not certain. Trimming shortened V by 3 bases and J by 0 bases, and 5 bases separated the two germline ends. The CDR3 loop spans 13 amino acids. The germline gives CDR1 SNHLY, CDR2 FYNNEI. As DNA, the CDR3 is TGTGCCAGCAGTGACCGGGTGAACACTGAAGCTTTCTTT. It translates to CASSDRVNTEAFF.

V gene TRBV7-6 combines with J gene TRBJ1-1; no clear D gene. V gave up 5 bases and J gave up 1 base, with 17 bases separating them. In germline, CDR1 is SGHVS, CDR2 FNYEAQ. This CDR3 has 16 amino acids. For the CDR3, the DNA is TGTGCCAGCAGCCTCCACGTCGGCAGGCCGAACACTGAAGCTTTCTTT. Translating it yields CASSLHVGRPNTEAFF.

J is TRBJ1-4 and V is TRBV14, with 7 bases that match TRBD1. The J segment lost 7 bases and the V segment lost 2 bases, leaving 10 bases of the junction unmatched. Germline CDR1 is SGHDN and CDR2 is FVKESK. The CDR3 totals 16 residues. DNA of the CDR3: TGTGCCAGCAGCCAATTCCGGGCAGGGGGTAGTGAAAAACTGTTTTTT. Translation: CASSQFRAGGSEKLFF.

The J gene is TRBJ1-1, the V gene TRBV6-5; TRBD1 matches at 7 bases. The germline V gene has CDR1 MNHEY and CDR2 SVGAGI. After removal of 5 bases from V and 0 bases from J, the junction contained 6 bases not matched to a gene. The CDR3 spans 15 residues. This CDR3 reads CASSLGGQLNTEAFF. The CDR3 DNA is TGTGCCAGCAGTCTAGGGGGACAGTTGAACACTGAAGCTTTCTTT.

The rearrangement uses TRBV6-1 and TRBJ2-3; 8 bases fit TRBD2. V lost 4 bases to trimming and J lost 7 bases; unmatched junction nucleotides: 10. The CDR3 sequence is 15 residues long. Looked up from germline, CDR1 is MNHNS and CDR2 is SASEGT. CDR3 region: CASSGVFGGGYTQYF. The CDR3 DNA reads as TGTGCCAGCAGTGGGGTTTTCGGGGGGGGGTATACGCAGTATTTT.

The V call is TRBV7-8, the J call TRBJ2-7; TRBD1 agrees at 8 bases. Germline V gives CDR1 SGHVS, CDR2 FQNEAQ. V was clipped by 3 bases and J by 2 bases; unmatched bases: 3. The CDR3 spans 14 residues. CDR3 bases: TGTGCCAGCAGCTTTGGACAGGGACCCTACGAGCAGTACTTC. Its translation is CASSFGQGPYEQYF.

The rearrangement uses TRBV27 and TRBJ1-4; D ambiguous. The length of the CDR3 is 15 residues. Germline lookup yields CDR1 MNHEY and CDR2 SMNVEV (reference sequence). Trimming left V 3 bases short and J 5 bases short, with 13 bases between. The CDR3 loop reads CASSFSAGENEKLFF. The CDR3 coding sequence is TGTGCCAGCAGTTTTTCGGCAGGCGAAAATGAAAAACTGTTTTTT.

V is TRBV5-6 and J is TRBJ2-1; possible D gene TRBD2, 7 bases. The V and J ends lost 4 bases and 3 bases respectively, with 11 bases between them. Looked up from germline, CDR1 is SGHDT and CDR2 is YYEEEE. This CDR3 has 14 residues. For the CDR3, the DNA is TGTGCCAGCAGCACAGGGACTATCTACAATGAGCAGTTCTTC. Translated: CASSTGTIYNEQFF.